This T cell receptor (beta chain) derives from a study of T cells after yellow fever vaccination. Study outcomes and limitations: Booster sampling recovered most clones from primary vaccination (under 97% CD4, roughly 88% CD8). Among all clonotypes, a small share was observed in both CD4 and CD8 compartments.

Template switching by 5'RACE produced TCR cDNA, adding a universal primer site and UMIs. One entry per CDR3 protein results from TCRdb running MiXCR on the 5' RACE reads. The sample carries just under 600,000 distinct CDR3 sequences, 13% recorded once. Germline assignment: CDR1 LNHDA and CDR2 SQIVND (reference sequence). This CDR3 is built from 14 residues. The V end was cut by 7 bases, the J end by 0 bases, with 7 bases between. This clonotype was detected a few times. What it recognizes is unknown. Material: PBMCs, obtained on the day of the yellow fever booster vaccination. V is TRBV19 and J is TRBJ2-6; D remains ambiguous. The TCR sequence derives from a man aged 25-40 years who received the YFV17D yellow fever vaccine. The CDR3 region is CASMESSGANVLTF. The DNA of the CDR3 is TGTGCCAGTATGGAAAGCTCTGGGGCCAACGTCCTGACTTTC.